The 18 T cell receptor beta chains below all came from one sample that was sequenced in a study of Tregs in tolerant kidney transplant recipients. Sequencing used immunoSEQ multiplex PCR; TCRdb keeps in-frame clones, though not all of them. Found here are 46,000 or so clones, about 89% of them singletons; the top ten hold about 0.75%. Sequencing was carried out using Tregs from blood. The receptors were gathered from a human donor in good health.

The chain joins TRBV19 to TRBJ2-5, with D unclear. This CDR3 has 13 amino acids. V lost 5 bases to trimming and J lost 3 bases, with 10 bases between them. CDR1 and CDR2 from the germline V gene are LNHDA and SQIVND (reference sequence). The CDR3 sequence is CASSRSTEETQYF. The CDR3 bases are TGTGCCAGTAGTCGGTCTACCGAAGAGACCCAGTACTTC.

The gene calls are TRBV27 and TRBJ1-5, with D possibly matching TRBD1 (5 bases). Germline V gives CDR1 MNHEY, CDR2 SMNVEV (reference sequence). V lost 0 bases and J lost 6, with 12 bases in between. CDR3 size: 15 residues. The CDR3 protein is CASSLSSGPGQPQHF. CDR3 in DNA: TGTGCCAGCAGTTTATCATCGGGGCCAGGTCAGCCCCAGCATTTT.

The V call is TRBV9, the J call TRBJ2-3, with no clear D. CDR3 length: 17 residues. From germline, CDR1 is SGDLS and CDR2 YYNGEE. V was clipped by 4 bases and J by 1 base, with 19 bases between them. The CDR3 DNA reads as TGTGCCAGCAGCCCTACCCCACTAAGGAGCGGCACAGATACGCAGTATTTT. Translation gives CASSPTPLRSGTDTQYF.

CDR3 amino acids: CASSAGTSGRLQFF. The CDR3 DNA sequence: TGTGCCAGCAGCGCCGGGACTAGCGGGAGACTCCAGTTCTTC. The V call is TRBV7-6, the J call TRBJ2-1; 14 bases match TRBD2. CDR1 and CDR2 from the germline V gene are SGHVS and FNYEAQ. V dropped 5 bases and J dropped 13; count of bases not matched to a gene: 7. The CDR3 spans 14 residues. The full variable domain, completed using reference TRBV7-6 and TRBJ2-1, is GAGVSQSPRYKVTKRGQDVALRCDPISGHVSLYWYRQALGQGPEFLTYFNYEAQQDKSGLPNDRFSAERPEGSISTLTIQRTEQRDSAMYRCASSAGTSGRLQFFGPGTRLTVL.

This rearrangement joins TRBV5-1 to TRBJ2-5, with 8 bases identical to TRBD1. The V gene's germline CDR1 is SGHRS and CDR2 YFSETQ. The junction had 5 bases not matched to a gene; V was cut back by 3 bases and J by 4 bases. The CDR3 sequence is 14 residues long. The CDR3 sequence: CASSSGQGRETQYF. CDR3 bases: TGCGCCAGCAGCTCTGGACAGGGACGAGAGACCCAGTACTTC.

This chain joins TRBV10-1 and TRBJ2-1; 12 bases match TRBD2. J was trimmed by 6 bases and V by 4 bases; bases with no gene match: 1. Germline V CDR1 and CDR2: WNHNN, SYGVQD (reference sequence). There are 14 residues in the CDR3. CDR3 residues: CASSGLAGVNEQFF. DNA of the CDR3: TGCGCCAGCAGTGGACTAGCGGGGGTCAATGAGCAGTTCTTC.

This sequence joins TRBV5-4 and TRBJ2-3, with D unresolved. V dropped 0 bases and J dropped 4 bases, with 3 bases sitting between them. CDR3 length: 12 residues. The germline V gene has CDR1 SGHNT and CDR2 YYREEE (reference sequence). The CDR3 here is CASSLAPDTQYF. CDR3 sequence (DNA): TGTGCCAGCAGCTTGGCTCCAGATACGCAGTATTTT.

The chain joins TRBV7-8 to TRBJ1-5; TRBD1 aligns across 8 bases. Trimming at V came to 5 bases and at J to 0 bases, leaving 9 bases not matched to a gene. This CDR3 region has 17 residues. CDR1 SGHVS and CDR2 FQNEAQ come from the germline V gene. The CDR3 nucleotides are TGTGCCAGCAGCGCGACAGGGGCCGTGTATAGCAATCAGCCCCAGCATTTT. Protein sequence: CASSATGAVYSNQPQHF.

CDR3: CASRRQGSPGNTIYF. As DNA, the CDR3 is TGTGCCAGCAGACGACAGGGGAGCCCTGGAAACACCATATATTTT. The genes are TRBV6-5 and TRBJ1-3; 8 bases fit TRBD1. After removal of 6 bases from V and 2 bases from J, the junction contained 6 bases not matched to a gene. There are 15 residues in the CDR3. Germline V gene sequence: CDR1 MNHEY, CDR2 SVGAGI.

This clone was counted between two and nine times. The chain uses TRBV6-1 and TRBJ1-1; maybe TRBD1 (5 bases). CDR1 MNHNS and CDR2 SASEGT come from the germline V gene. The V and J ends lost 1 base and 2 bases respectively, with 8 bases between them. The CDR3 extends over 14 amino acids. The CDR3 DNA sequence: TGTGCCAGCAGTGAAGTGGGGGAAAACACTGAAGCTTTCTTT. This sequence encodes CASSEVGENTEAFF.

The chain combines TRBV7-2 with TRBJ2-5; TRBD1 agrees at 8 bases. V shed 3 bases and J 5 bases; nucleotides not matched to a gene: 11. The CDR3 is 16 amino acids. CDR1 and CDR2 (germline): SGHTA, FQGNSA. CDR3 DNA sequence: TGTGCCAGCAGCTTCCGGACAGGGATTGTAGGGGAGACCCAGTACTTC. This gives the protein CASSFRTGIVGETQYF.

The chain links TRBV19 to TRBJ1-2; tentative D call: TRBD1 (6 bases). V lost 5 bases, J lost 4 bases, and 8 bases lay in between. Germline loops: CDR1 LNHDA, CDR2 SQIVND (reference sequence). The CDR3 covers 12 residues. CDR3 nucleotides: TGTGCCAGTAGTCAGGGGCTCTATGGCTACACCTTC. Its protein product is CASSQGLYGYTF.

The chain couples TRBV2 to TRBJ1-1, with 9 positions matching TRBD1. This CDR3 comprises 17 residues. Germline V gene lookup returns CDR1 SNHLY and CDR2 FYNNEI. V was clipped by 6 bases and J by 1 base; unmatched bases: 12. The CDR3 loop reads CASREEGTGIWNTEAFF. CDR3 nucleotides: TGTGCCAGCAGGGAGGAGGGGACAGGGATTTGGAACACTGAAGCTTTCTTT.

The chain has TRBV5-1 and TRBJ1-1; possibly TRBD1 for D (6 bases). V lost 0 bases and J lost 2, with 17 bases in between. This CDR3 has 17 residues. Looked up from germline, CDR1 is SGHRS and CDR2 is YFSETQ. In nucleotides, the CDR3 is TGCGCCAGCAGCTTGGAGATGGGGACAAGTGTAAACACTGAAGCTTTCTTT. This translates into CASSLEMGTSVNTEAFF.

This chain joins TRBV5-4 and TRBJ2-1; D unresolved. The CDR3 spans 15 residues. V was pared by 0 bases and J by 0 bases, with 7 bases between. Germline V CDR1 and CDR2: SGHNT, YYREEE (reference sequence). The CDR3 bases are TGTGCCAGCAGCTTGGTACGTAACTCCTACAATGAGCAGTTCTTC. Translated: CASSLVRNSYNEQFF.

V is TRBV4-1 and J is TRBJ1-3; D is unclear. The germline gives CDR1 MGHRA, CDR2 YSYEKL. The CDR3 is 16 amino acids. The germline V and J ends were trimmed by 0 bases and 0 bases, with 9 bases remaining between them. DNA of the CDR3: TGCGCCAGCAGCCAAGATGTCGCCGCCTCTGGAAACACCATATATTTT. It yields the protein CASSQDVAASGNTIYF.

The chain joins TRBV7-3 to TRBJ1-1, with 8 bases lining up with TRBD1. The CDR3 length is 17 residues. CDR1 is SGHTA and CDR2 is FQGTGA in the germline V gene. Trimming took 0 bases from V and 4 from J; bases not matched to a gene: 10. The CDR3 region has the DNA TGTGCCAGCAGCTTAACCCCGTTACAGGGGGGGAGCACTGAAGCTTTCTTT. Translated: CASSLTPLQGGSTEAFF.

V and J are TRBV30 and TRBJ1-5, with D possibly TRBD1 on 6 matching bases. Germline V CDR1 and CDR2: GTSNPN, SVGIG (reference sequence). Trimming cost V 3 bases and J 1 base, with 19 bases left between them. The CDR3 covers 17 residues. The CDR3 spells CAWSAKLTGTSNQPQHF. The CDR3 bases are TGTGCCTGGAGCGCCAAACTTACAGGGACGAGCAATCAGCCCCAGCATTTT.